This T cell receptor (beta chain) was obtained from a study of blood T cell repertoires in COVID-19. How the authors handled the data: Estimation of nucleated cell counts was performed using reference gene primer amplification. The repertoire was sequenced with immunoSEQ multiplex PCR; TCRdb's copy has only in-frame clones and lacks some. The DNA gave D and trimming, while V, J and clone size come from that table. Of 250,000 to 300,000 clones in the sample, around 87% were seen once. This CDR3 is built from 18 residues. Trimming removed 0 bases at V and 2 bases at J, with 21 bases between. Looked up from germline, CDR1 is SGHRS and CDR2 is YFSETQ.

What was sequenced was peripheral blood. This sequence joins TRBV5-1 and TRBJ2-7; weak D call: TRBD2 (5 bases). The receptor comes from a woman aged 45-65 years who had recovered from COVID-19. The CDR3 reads CASSLGTHEGRFAYEQYF. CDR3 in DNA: TGCGCCAGCAGCTTGGGAACCCACGAGGGTAGGTTCGCCTACGAGCAGTACTTC. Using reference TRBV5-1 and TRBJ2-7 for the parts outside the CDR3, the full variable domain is KAGVTQTPRYLIKTRGQQVTLSCSPISGHRSVSWYQQTPGQGLQFLFEYFSETQRNKGNFPGRFSGRQFSNSRSEMNVSTLELGDSALYLCASSLGTHEGRFAYEQYFGPGTRLTVT.